This TCR beta chain appears in the sequencing data of a study of T-cell reconstitution after alpha-beta-depleted transplantation in children (TCRdb year 2016). The study in broad terms: The study quantitatively tracked T-cell immune reconstitution after TCRalphabeta/CD19-depleted allogeneic hematopoietic cell transplantation in children using TCR repertoire profiling.

This clonotype was detected ten times or more. It has no known antigen specificity. No qualities accompany the bases; no much larger clone lies one base away. The library came from PCR. TCRdb shows the sequencer as Illumina HiSeq 2500. To normalize quantification of the TCRbeta repertoire, the TCR libraries were built with molecular barcoding that relied on unique molecular identifiers. The public reads were reanalyzed by TCRdb: fastp trimming at Q25, MiXCR alignment, in-frame beta chains only. Each record represents a unique CDR3 protein, reported with the most common genes and DNA among its rows. The sample profile shows 600,000 to 700,000 distinct CDR3 sequences; over 15% of them were found once. The top ten clonotypes cover 1.1% of the sample. Via the germline V gene (reference sequence), CDR1 is LNHNV and CDR2 YYDKDF. V is reduced by 3 bases and J by 6 bases, leaving a spacing of 14 bases between them. The CDR3 sequence holds 15 residues, the cysteine and phenylalanine included. The read is trimmed to its CDR3 DNA, 45 bases read in frame from base 1.

This receptor chain uses TRBV15 and TRBJ1-4; too little of a D gene remains to name it. The specimen was PBMCs from the stem cell graft donor, collected from the stem cell graft. The receptor was isolated from a human donor who donated a stem cell graft to a child with acute myeloid leukemia. The CDR3 protein is CATSRWGQIDEKLFF. The DNA sequence is TGTGCCACCAGCAGGTGGGGTCAGATTGATGAAAAACTGTTTTTT.